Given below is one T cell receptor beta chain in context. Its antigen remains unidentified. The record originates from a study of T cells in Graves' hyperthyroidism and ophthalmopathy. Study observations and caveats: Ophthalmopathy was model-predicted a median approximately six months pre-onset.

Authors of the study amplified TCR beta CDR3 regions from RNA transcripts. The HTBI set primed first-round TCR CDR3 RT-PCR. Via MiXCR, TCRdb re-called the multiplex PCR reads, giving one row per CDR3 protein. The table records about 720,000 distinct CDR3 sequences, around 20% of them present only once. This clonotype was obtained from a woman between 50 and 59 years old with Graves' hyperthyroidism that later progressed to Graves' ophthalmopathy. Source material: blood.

The CDR3 is CASSESEWNTEAFF. The CDR3 coding sequence is TGTGCCAGCAGTGAATCAGAATGGAACACTGAAGCTTTCTTT. The chain employs TRBV25-1 and TRBJ1-1; D is unclear. The CDR3 totals 14 residues. Germline V gene sequence: CDR1 MGHDK, CDR2 SYGVNS. Trimming stripped 1 base from V and 1 base from J, with 7 bases between.